The 24 T cell receptor beta chains reported below all come from one sample, sequenced in a study of blood T cell repertoires in COVID-19. Using immunoSEQ multiplex PCR, the repertoire was profiled, and TCRdb retains in-frame clones only, with some absent. This table has 200,000 or so clones, about four fifths appearing once. Sequenced: peripheral blood. Receptors were obtained from a woman of 80 years or more with COVID-19, enrolled during active disease.

The chain links TRBV2 to TRBJ1-5; 8 bases agree with TRBD1. Germline V gene lookup returns CDR1 SNHLY and CDR2 FYNNEI. This CDR3 comprises 17 residues. After removal of 5 bases from V and 0 bases from J, the junction contained 9 bases not matched to a gene. The CDR3 DNA sequence: TGTGCCAGCAGTTACCCGGGACAGGATTATAGCAATCAGCCCCAGCATTTT. This sequence encodes CASSYPGQDYSNQPQHF.

V and J are TRBV18 and TRBJ1-2; the match to TRBD1 covers 9 bases. Germline loops: CDR1 KGHSH, CDR2 LQKENI. This CDR3 region has 13 residues. V lost 4 bases to trimming and J lost 8 bases; unmatched junction nucleotides: 5. This CDR3 is CASSQETGGGYTF. The CDR3, as DNA: TGTGCCAGCTCACAGGAGACAGGGGGAGGCTACACCTTC. Looking up the rest from reference TRBV18 and TRBJ1-2 gives the full variable domain: NAGVMQNPRHLVRRRGQEARLRCSPMKGHSHVYWYRQLPEEGLKFMVYLQKENIIDESGMPKERFSAEFPKEGPSILRIQQVVRGDSAAYFCASSQETGGGYTFGSGTRLTVV.

A few counts support this clone. V and J are TRBV9 and TRBJ2-3; 8 bases match TRBD2. The CDR3 extends over 15 amino acids. The junction had 17 bases not matched to a gene; V was cut back by 7 bases and J by 10 bases. CDR1 SGDLS and CDR2 YYNGEE come from the germline V gene. This CDR3 reads CASSPYRGGIQAQYF. CDR3 DNA: TGTGCCAGCTCACCCTACCGGGGGGGGATACAGGCGCAGTATTTT.

This chain joins TRBV3-1 (or the pseudogene TRBV3-2) and TRBJ2-1; 10 nucleotides match TRBD2. CDR1 and CDR2 from the germline V gene are LGHDT and YNNKEL (reference sequence). This CDR3 has 15 residues. V lost 1 base and J lost 8; bases outside the gene matches: 5. The DNA for the CDR3 is TGTGCCAGCAGCCAAGTTCTAGCGGGGGTGCATGAGCAGTTCTTC. It encodes CASSQVLAGVHEQFF.

The V gene is TRBV2, the J gene TRBJ2-2; 12 nucleotides match TRBD2. Germline CDR1 is SNHLY and CDR2 is FYNNEI. The ends lost 8 bases at V and 7 bases at J; junction bases unmatched: 11. The CDR3 extends over 16 amino acids. CDR3 sequence: CASRLLAGGPNGELFF. CDR3 in DNA: TGTGCCAGCCGGCTGCTAGCGGGAGGGCCTAACGGGGAGCTGTTTTTT.

The chain employs TRBV27 and TRBJ1-5, with D maybe TRBD1 (5 bases). The germline V gene encodes CDR1 MNHEY and CDR2 SMNVEV (reference sequence). V was clipped by 3 bases and J by 7 bases, with 13 bases between them. The CDR3 extends over 14 amino acids. For the CDR3, the DNA is TGTGCCAGCAGTTTGAGCAGGGTAAGCCAGCCCCAGCATTTT. Protein sequence: CASSLSRVSQPQHF.

The gene calls are TRBV18 and TRBJ2-6, with 10 bases that match TRBD1. This CDR3 has 17 residues. The germline V gene has CDR1 KGHSH and CDR2 LQKENI. V was pared by 4 bases and J by 0 bases, with 3 bases of the junction left unmatched. CDR3 region: CASSQGQGVSGANVLTF. The CDR3 DNA follows: TGTGCCAGCTCACAAGGACAGGGGGTCTCTGGGGCCAACGTCCTGACTTTC.

The chain links TRBV28 to TRBJ1-2; D perhaps matches TRBD1 (5 bases). This CDR3 contains 13 residues. Germline lookup yields CDR1 MDHEN and CDR2 SYDVKM. V lost 6 bases, J lost 4 bases, and 12 bases lay in between. Here the CDR3 DNA reads TGTGCCAGCAGCCTGGGGGGTATCTATGGCTACACCTTC. Its translation: CASSLGGIYGYTF.

V is TRBV27 and J is TRBJ1-4, with 12 bases fitting TRBD1. This CDR3 is 17 amino acids long. The ends lost 1 base at V and 11 bases at J; junction bases unmatched: 11. Per the germline V gene, CDR1 is MNHEY and CDR2 is SMNVEV (reference sequence). CDR3 in DNA: TGTGCCAGCAGTTTATATGGGACAGGGGGCCGAGTTTCGAAACTGTTTTTT. This gives the protein CASSLYGTGGRVSKLFF.

V is TRBV27 and J is TRBJ1-3, with TRBD1 matching 8 bases. V was pared by 5 bases and J by 0 bases, with 12 bases of the junction left unmatched. This CDR3 spans 18 amino acids. Germline values: CDR1 MNHEY, CDR2 SMNVEV (reference sequence). The CDR3 DNA sequence: TGTGCCAGCAGTCACCTTTTCCCGGGACAGGACTCTGGAAACACCATATATTTT. It is translated as CASSHLFPGQDSGNTIYF.

The gene calls are TRBV7-8 and TRBJ2-3, with D maybe TRBD2 (6 bases). Trimming stripped 6 bases from V and 2 bases from J, with 27 bases between. Germline V lookup: CDR1 SGHVS, CDR2 FQNEAQ. There are 19 residues in the CDR3. The CDR3 DNA reads as TGTGCCAGCAGTCATCCGGGACTTTCCTCAAACACTTACACAGATACGCAGTATTTT. It codes for CASSHPGLSSNTYTDTQYF.

V is TRBV28 and J is TRBJ1-5; tentative D call: TRBD1 (5 bases). CDR1 is MDHEN, CDR2 SYDVKM, per germline. There are 15 residues in the CDR3. Trimming shortened V by 5 bases and J by 7 bases, and 18 bases separated the two germline ends. The CDR3 sequence is CASSGLLGGAQPQHF. The DNA for the CDR3 is TGTGCCAGCAGTGGCCTGCTCGGGGGAGCCCAGCCCCAGCATTTT.

The rearrangement links TRBV7-2 to TRBJ2-7; TRBD2 is a possible D gene (5 bases). There are 15 residues in the CDR3. In germline, CDR1 is SGHTA, CDR2 FQGNSA. V was clipped by 2 bases and J by 2 bases, with 13 bases between them. The CDR3 spells CASSLRRTSTYEQYF. DNA for the CDR3: TGTGCCAGCAGCTTACGGAGGACCTCCACCTACGAGCAGTACTTC.

The count of this clone is one. This chain joins TRBV5-1 and TRBJ2-7; D possibly corresponds to TRBD1 (5 bases). V lost 1 base and J 2 bases, leaving 16 bases between the germline ends. Germline CDR1 SGHRS, CDR2 YFSETQ. The CDR3 has 16 amino acids. The CDR3 here is CASSLRWGSSPYEQYF. The CDR3 DNA reads as TGCGCCAGCAGCTTGAGGTGGGGCAGTAGCCCCTACGAGCAGTACTTC. Together with reference TRBV5-1 and TRBJ2-7, the CDR3 gives the full variable domain: KAGVTQTPRYLIKTRGQQVTLSCSPISGHRSVSWYQQTPGQGLQFLFEYFSETQRNKGNFPGRFSGRQFSNSRSEMNVSTLELGDSALYLCASSLRWGSSPYEQYFGPGTRLTVT.

The count of this clone is one. The chain joins TRBV5-1 to TRBJ2-5; 7 bases line up with TRBD2. CDR1 is SGHRS, CDR2 YFSETQ, per germline. CDR3 length: 15 residues. The V and J ends lost 0 bases and 5 bases, in that order; junction bases with no gene match: 7. The CDR3 reads CASSLARDYWETQYF. The CDR3 coding sequence is TGCGCCAGCAGCTTGGCCAGGGACTATTGGGAGACCCAGTACTTC.

This clone was picked up many times. The chain combines TRBV20-1 with TRBJ1-2, with D perhaps TRBD1 (5 bases). The CDR3 covers 11 residues. V dropped 2 bases and J dropped 7 bases, with 8 bases sitting between them. The germline CDR1 and CDR2 sequences are DFQATT and SNEGSKA (reference sequence). This chain's CDR3 is CSARRGGGYTF. The CDR3 nucleotides are TGCAGTGCTAGACGGGGGGGTGGCTACACCTTC.

The chain has TRBV4-1 and TRBJ1-1; D might be TRBD1 (6 bases). V was pared by 0 bases and J by 4 bases, with 9 bases between. The CDR3 loop spans 14 amino acids. Germline CDR1 is MGHRA and CDR2 is YSYEKL. The CDR3 nucleotides read TGCGCCAGCAGCCAAGAGGCGGGGGCCACTGAAGCTTTCTTT. Its protein product is CASSQEAGATEAFF.

The chain has TRBV7-9 and TRBJ2-5; 10 bases align to TRBD1. The CDR3 totals 16 residues. Trimming at V came to 3 bases and at J to 5 bases, leaving 9 bases not matched to a gene. The germline V gene encodes CDR1 SEHNR and CDR2 FQNEAQ (reference sequence). CDR3 nucleotide sequence: TGTGCCAGCAGCTTCGCTGACAGGGGGCGAGGGGAGACCCAGTACTTC. Its protein is CASSFADRGRGETQYF. Together with reference TRBV7-9 and TRBJ2-5, the CDR3 gives the full variable domain: DTGVSQNPRHKITKRGQNVTFRCDPISEHNRLYWYRQTLGQGPEFLTYFQNEAQLEKSRLLSDRFSAERPKGSFSTLEIQRTEQGDSAMYLCASSFADRGRGETQYFGPGTRLLVL.

This clone occurred a few times. The rearrangement links TRBV3-1 (or the pseudogene TRBV3-2) to TRBJ2-7; 8 nucleotides agree with TRBD2. Germline lookup yields CDR1 LGHDT and CDR2 YNNKEL (reference sequence). The junction had 1 base not matched to a gene; V was cut back by 4 bases and J by 2 bases. The CDR3 is made up of 13 amino acids. CDR3 DNA sequence: TGTGCCAGCAGCCCGCGGGGGGCCTACGAGCAGTACTTC. It specifies CASSPRGAYEQYF.

The chain has TRBV18 and TRBJ1-2; TRBD1 matches at 8 bases. V lost 0 bases to trimming and J lost 5 bases; unmatched junction nucleotides: 8. The CDR3 covers 16 residues. Germline CDR1 KGHSH, CDR2 LQKENI. The CDR3 reads CASSPPGLDRAYGYTF. CDR3 DNA sequence: TGTGCCAGCTCACCACCGGGATTGGACAGGGCGTATGGCTACACCTTC.

This clone was detected only a few times. V usage is TRBV7-8 and J usage is TRBJ1-2, with D hard to call. Germline CDR1 and CDR2: SGHVS and FQNEAQ. The CDR3 loop spans 13 amino acids. Trimming left V 2 bases short and J 8 bases short, with 12 bases between. CDR3 DNA: TGTGCCAGCAGCTTACGATCAACGGAGGGCTACACCTTC. Its protein is CASSLRSTEGYTF.

The rearrangement uses TRBV15 and TRBJ1-4; D is uncertain. From germline, CDR1 is LNHNV and CDR2 YYDKDF (reference sequence). CDR3 size: 13 residues. V shed 1 base and J shed 8 bases, with 8 bases lying between them. In nucleotides, the CDR3 is TGTGCCACCAGCAGAGCCCGAGGGGAAAAACTGTTTTTT. Translating it yields CATSRARGEKLFF.

The chain recombines TRBV18 with TRBJ1-2; D might be TRBD1 (6 bases). The CDR3 sequence is 16 residues long. The V gene's germline CDR1 is KGHSH and CDR2 LQKENI. Deletions cut 3 bases from V and 0 bases from J, with 14 bases between. CDR3 loop: CASSPRGRGTNYGYTF. CDR3 in DNA: TGTGCCAGCTCACCGAGGGGGAGAGGGACTAACTATGGCTACACCTTC. The full variable domain, its missing parts supplied by reference TRBV18 and TRBJ1-2, is NAGVMQNPRHLVRRRGQEARLRCSPMKGHSHVYWYRQLPEEGLKFMVYLQKENIIDESGMPKERFSAEFPKEGPSILRIQQVVRGDSAAYFCASSPRGRGTNYGYTFGSGTRLTVV.

This clone occurred once. The chain recombines TRBV7-9 with TRBJ2-5; 8 nucleotides agree with TRBD1. Trimming at V came to 5 bases and at J to 4 bases, leaving 6 bases not matched to a gene. This CDR3 comprises 14 residues. Per the germline V gene, CDR1 is SEHNR and CDR2 is FQNEAQ (reference sequence). The CDR3 nucleotides are TGTGCCAGCAGCCCCGGACAGGGAGGAGAGACCCAGTACTTC. Encoded protein: CASSPGQGGETQYF.